This T cell receptor (beta chain) was recorded in a study of cytotoxic CD8 clonotypes in ibrutinib-treated CLL. Study conclusions and caveats: Clonality (at baseline) was higher than in age-matched healthy donors and tracked circulating CD8+ T-cell counts. Once treatment began, public clonotypes, which were uncommon, contracted or stayed stable. Samples were collected at differing times from sustained-remission and progressing patients. At progression, clonality fell back toward baseline after rising at ibrutinib response.

A word on this clone: Its antigen is currently unknown.

Deletions cut 4 bases from V and 1 base from J, with 10 bases between. In germline, CDR1 is LNHNV, CDR2 YYDKDF (reference sequence). The CDR3 is 14 residues long. Sequencing used immunoSEQ multiplex PCR; TCRdb keeps in-frame clones, though not all of them. The table shows 73,000 or so clones, with roughly 72% occurring only once. The sequence was obtained from a human donor with chronic lymphocytic leukemia. This material consisted of PBMCs, taken after 12 months of ibrutinib treatment. The genes are TRBV15 and TRBJ2-5, with TRBD1 as a possible D gene (5 bases). The CDR3 DNA sequence: TGTGCCACCAGCACCGGACATACCCAAGAGACCCAGTACTTC. Amino acid sequence: CATSTGHTQETQYF.